This T cell receptor beta chain was captured in a study of blood T cell repertoires in COVID-19. Background on the study: Some COVID-19 samples were acute and others convalescent; all came from the United States, Italy and Spain. T cells, B-cell-depleted T cells, or PBMCs supplied cDNA or gDNA.

Per the original data handling: Researchers report that nucleated cell counts were estimated from reference gene primer amplification. Some clones are missing from TCRdb's copy, which holds only in-frame ones; the method was immunoSEQ multiplex PCR. The V and J calls and clone size are taken from that table; D and trimming were inferred from the DNA. The sample records some 330,000 clones, approximately 87% being singletons. Input material: peripheral blood. The clonotype was recovered from a woman aged 45 to 65 with active or convalescent COVID-19.

CDR3 loop: CASSPTSGRSYNEQFF. CDR3 bases: TGTGCCAGCAGTCCTACTAGCGGGAGGTCTTACAATGAGCAGTTCTTC. The gene calls are TRBV6-4 and TRBJ2-1; TRBD2 matches 12 bases. V was pared by 5 bases and J by 4 bases, with 6 bases of the junction left unmatched. The CDR3 loop spans 16 amino acids. CDR1 MRHNA and CDR2 SNTAGT come from the germline V gene.